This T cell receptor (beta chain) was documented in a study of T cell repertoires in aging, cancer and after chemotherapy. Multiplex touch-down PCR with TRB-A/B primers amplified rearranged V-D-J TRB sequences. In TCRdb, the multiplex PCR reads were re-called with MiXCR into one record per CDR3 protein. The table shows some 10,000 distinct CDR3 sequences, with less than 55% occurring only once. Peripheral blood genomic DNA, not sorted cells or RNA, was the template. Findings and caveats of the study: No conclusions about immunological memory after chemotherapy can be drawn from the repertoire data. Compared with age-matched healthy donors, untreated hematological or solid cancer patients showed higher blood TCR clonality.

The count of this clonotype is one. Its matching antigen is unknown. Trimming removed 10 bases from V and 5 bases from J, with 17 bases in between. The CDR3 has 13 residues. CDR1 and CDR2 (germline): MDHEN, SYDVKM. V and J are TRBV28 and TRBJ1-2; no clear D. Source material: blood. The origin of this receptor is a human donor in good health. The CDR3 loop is CAIPARQRYGYTF. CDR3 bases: TGTGCCATCCCTGCGCGTCAAAGATATGGCTACACCTTC.